This TCR beta chain is drawn from a study of regulatory T cells in long-lasting Graves disease. The time point was: newly diagnosed GD, antithyroid drugs for less than 3 months. RNA extracted from PBMCs served as the sequencing template. Study-wide points: Lower TCR diversity was seen in persistent Graves' patients than in newly diagnosed ones.

With iRepertoire HTBI primers and Arm-PCR of CDR3 regions, TCR beta libraries were built. In the original analysis: From all samples, identification returned roughly 15 TRBJ and approximately 67 TRBV segments. MiXCR, applied by TCRdb to the multiplex PCR reads, yields one record per CDR3 protein. The V and J calls follow TCRdb's processing rather than the paper's. Altogether more than 450,000 distinct CDR3 sequences are present, around 15% being singletons, with the ten largest covering 12%. The CDR3 has 15 residues. Trimming at V came to 3 bases and at J to 3 bases, leaving 3 bases not matched to a gene. This clonotype has more than one count but fewer than ten. Its antigen is currently unknown. These same data were also listed under a study on T cells in Graves' hyperthyroidism and ophthalmopathy.

The genes are TRBV12-3 or TRBV12-4 and TRBJ2-7, with TRBD2 identical over 12 bases. This receptor was identified in a man in his forties with Graves disease. The input for sequencing was peripheral blood mononuclear cells (PBMCs), taken at new diagnosis, from a patient treated with antithyroid drugs. CDR3 bases: TGTGCCAGCAGTTTGACTAGCGGGAGTAACTACGAGCAGTACTTC. It yields the protein CASSLTSGSNYEQYF.